The entry below describes one T cell receptor (beta chain). In the original workflow: Cell counts per sample came from amplifying reference gene primers. Some clones are missing from TCRdb's copy, which holds only in-frame ones; the method was immunoSEQ multiplex PCR. V and J calls and clone size come straight from that table; D and trimming were deduced from the DNA. Of a few hundred thousand clones in the sample, more than 75% were seen once. V lost 4 bases, J lost 3 bases, and 19 bases lay in between. The CDR3 spans 17 residues. CDR1 is SGHKS, CDR2 YYEKEE, per germline (reference sequence). This record comes from a study of blood T cell repertoires in COVID-19. Turning to the study itself: Two negative PCRs, clearance, or symptom resolution characterized the recovered Cohort 3 donors.

The age range of participants was 18 to 89 years, with residence in roughly 25 US areas. Clinical history as reported by participants underpinned cohort assignment. Sequenced input: PBMCs or T cells enriched from blood (not recorded which). The sequence derives from a man in his forties in a cohort exposed to, infected with or recovered from COVID-19 (not recorded which). The chain recombines TRBV5-5 with TRBJ2-2, with TRBD2 as a possible D gene (6 bases). For the CDR3, the DNA is TGTGCCAGCAGCCCGGTAATAGGCGGGATTTACACCGGGGAGCTGTTTTTT. It is translated as CASSPVIGGIYTGELFF.